The rows below give T cell receptor beta chains drawn from one sample of a study of graft-versus-host responses after intestinal transplantation. Clones were sequenced by immunoSEQ multiplex PCR, and TCRdb holds only the in-frame ones, with some missing. This repertoire shows about 17,000 clones, approximately 79% found once; its top ten account for approximately 5%. The specimen was ileum tissue, collected 17 days after transplant. These TCRs come from a human patient who received an intestinal transplant, so some T cells may come from the graft donor. Each CDR3 is given with its conserved first and last residue. D genes are given only for firm matches. A row's size may be missing; if present it is once, few, many or a size class.

TGTGCCAGCAGTGAAGGGCCTCACAGCAATCAGCCCCAGCATTTT	CASSEGPHSNQPQHF	.	TRBJ1-5	TRBV6-1	.
TGTGCCAGCAGCCCGGGCCTACAGGCGCCCCGGGCGAAGCAGTACTTC	CASSPGLQAPRAKQYF	.	TRBJ2-7	TRBV5-4	.
TGTGCCAGCAGCATCGACAGGGAAACTAATGAAAAACTGTTTTTT	CASSIDRETNEKLFF	TRBD1	TRBJ1-4	TRBV6-5	.
TGTGCCAGCAGCGTCGAGGGGGTGGGCACCGGGGAGCTGTTTTTT	CASSVEGVGTGELFF	.	TRBJ2-2	TRBV9	.
TGTGCCAGCAGTTACTCAAGACTAGCGGGGGGTGATACGCAGTATTTT	CASSYSRLAGGDTQYF	TRBD2	TRBJ2-3	TRBV6-6	.
TGTGCCAGCAGTTACCCCCCGGGACTACTCGACATTCAGTACTTC	CASSYPPGLLDIQYF	TRBD2	TRBJ2-4	TRBV6-5	once
TGTGCCAGCAGCCGGGGAAACTATGGCTACACCTTC	CASSRGNYGYTF	.	TRBJ1-2	TRBV9	.
TGTGCCAGCACCGTCGTTGGGACAGGGTTTGGCTACACCTTC	CASTVVGTGFGYTF	TRBD1	TRBJ1-2	TRBV28	.
TGTGCCAGTAGTATAGATCGGGACAGGGGGAATGAGCAGTTCTTC	CASSIDRDRGNEQFF	TRBD1	TRBJ2-1	TRBV19	.
TGCGCCAGCAGTGAGTCCGGGGGCGGCCTCCAAGAGACCCAGTACTTC	CASSESGGGLQETQYF	.	TRBJ2-5	TRBV10-1	.
TGTGCCACCAGCATTGACAGCGTTATGAACACTGAAGCTTTCTTT	CATSIDSVMNTEAFF	.	TRBJ1-1	TRBV15	once
TGTGCCTGGAGCTACAGACTTCTGACTTACGAGCAGTACTTC	CAWSYRLLTYEQYF	.	TRBJ2-7	TRBV30	.
TGTGCCAGTAGTAGTATTGGCGACAGAAATGAAAAACTGTTTTTT	CASSSIGDRNEKLFF	.	TRBJ1-4	TRBV19	once
TGTGCCAGTGGAGGTGGTGGGGGAGGAGGTGGTGAAAAACTGTTTTTT	CASGGGGGGGGEKLFF	.	TRBJ1-4	TRBV19	.
TGTGCCAGCAGCTTAGACTCACCGCCGAGACAGGGGTACTATGGCTACACCTTC	CASSLDSPPRQGYYGYTF	TRBD1	TRBJ1-2	TRBV11-2	.
TGTGCCTGGAGTCTGTGGAGACCTAGCACAGATACGCAGTATTTT	CAWSLWRPSTDTQYF	.	TRBJ2-3	TRBV30	.
TGTGCCAGCAGTTACGAGCAGTCCTACGAGCAGTACTTC	CASSYEQSYEQYF	.	TRBJ2-7	TRBV6-5	once
TGTGCCAGCAGTGAAGATGCGCCAGTCTATGGCTACACCTTC	CASSEDAPVYGYTF	.	TRBJ1-2	TRBV6-1	.
TGTGCCTGGAGGGTTTTCCCCCCAGCTAGCGGGAGCACAGATACGCAGTATTTT	CAWRVFPPASGSTDTQYF	TRBD2	TRBJ2-3	TRBV30	large
TGTGCCAGCAGGAACAGCGTCTCCTACGAGCAGTACTTC	CASRNSVSYEQYF	.	TRBJ2-7	TRBV27	.
TGTGCCAGCAGTTTCTGGAGTCGTGGCTACACCTTC	CASSFWSRGYTF	.	TRBJ1-2	TRBV28	.
TGCGCCAGCAGTTCCGACAGCTACGAGCAGTACTTC	CASSSDSYEQYF	.	TRBJ2-7	TRBV10-2	few
TGCGCCAGCAGCTCTAGGGCGGATACGCAGTATTTT	CASSSRADTQYF	.	TRBJ2-3	TRBV10-2	.
TGTGCCAGCAGCTTATGGACAGGGGGCTTTCTCACTAATGAAAAACTGTTTTTT	CASSLWTGGFLTNEKLFF	TRBD1	TRBJ1-4	TRBV11-2	.